This passage covers 21 T cell receptor beta chains from one sample sequenced in a study of vaccination effects on CD4 cells after COVID-19. CD4+ T cells specific for antigen were expanded with viral peptide pools by the ViraFEST assay before sequencing. Culturing for 9 to 10 days preceded CD4+ T cell isolation. It was between March and December 2020 that the person had a SARS-CoV-2 infection confirmed by PCR. It was two doses of either the BNT162b2 or mRNA-1273 vaccine that participants received. For these receptors, no antigen is known. The data were produced by immunoSEQ multiplex PCR, yet TCRdb's version contains in-frame clones alone and is incomplete. The profile covers more than 12,000 clones, with approximately 80% appearing a single time and about 26% taken by the ten largest. Sequencing was performed on CD4+ T cells from PBMCs cultured with HCoV-NL63 spike peptides, taken after COVID-19 vaccination. These receptors all come from a human donor who had a prior SARS-CoV-2 infection.

J is TRBJ1-1 and V is TRBV7-3; maybe TRBD1 (6 bases). This CDR3 region has 15 residues. V dropped 5 bases and J dropped 3 bases, with 16 bases sitting between them. The germline V gene has CDR1 SGHTA and CDR2 FQGTGA. The CDR3, as DNA: TGTGCCAGCAGCGAACAGGGAGGTGGGGACACTGAAGCTTTCTTT. Translating it yields CASSEQGGGDTEAFF. The full variable domain, completed using reference TRBV7-3 and TRBJ1-1, is GAGVSQTPSNKVTEKGKYVELRCDPISGHTALYWYRQSLGQGPEFLIYFQGTGAADDSGLPNDRFFAVRPEGSVSTLKIQRTERGDSAVYLCASSEQGGGDTEAFFGQGTRLTVV.

The chain is built from TRBV7-2 and TRBJ2-1; D is ambiguous. Trimming removed 5 bases from V and 5 bases from J, with 10 bases in between. The CDR3 is 13 residues long. Per germline, CDR1 SGHTA and CDR2 FQGNSA. Written as DNA, the CDR3 is TGTGCCAGCAGCCGCCTCACTAACAATGAGCAGTTCTTC. It yields the protein CASSRLTNNEQFF. Filled out from reference TRBV7-2 and TRBJ2-1, the complete variable domain reads GAGVSQSPSNKVTEKGKDVELRCDPISGHTALYWYRQSLGQGLEFLIYFQGNSAPDKSGLPSDRFSAERTGGSVSTLTIQRTQQEDSAVYLCASSRLTNNEQFFGPGTRLTVL.

The rearrangement uses TRBV2 and TRBJ2-1; D unresolved. The germline gives CDR1 SNHLY, CDR2 FYNNEI. The CDR3 is made up of 14 amino acids. The V gene lost 5 bases and the J gene lost 10 bases, with 18 bases spanning the gap. CDR3 loop: CASSPATTALEQFF. In nucleotides, the CDR3 is TGTGCCAGCAGTCCCGCAACGACGGCATTGGAGCAGTTCTTC.

V and J are TRBV5-1 and TRBJ2-7; TRBD2 agrees at 11 bases. Trimming cost V 3 bases and J 0 bases; bases outside gene matches: 2. Germline V gene data show CDR1 as SGHRS and CDR2 as YFSETQ. The CDR3 is 15 amino acids. This CDR3 is CASSSGTSGSYEQYF. In nucleotides, the CDR3 is TGCGCCAGCAGCTCGGGGACTAGCGGCTCCTACGAGCAGTACTTC.

V and J are TRBV4-3 and TRBJ2-2; 12 bases agree with TRBD2. The CDR3 runs 18 residues. J gave up 4 bases and V 1 base, and 7 bases lay outside the gene matches. Germline-derived CDR1 and CDR2 are LGHNA and YSLEER. The CDR3 DNA is TGCGCCAGCAGCCAAGGACTAGCGGGAGACACGGCCACCGGGGAGCTGTTTTTT. This encodes CASSQGLAGDTATGELFF.

V is TRBV11-2 and J is TRBJ2-7; 11 positions match TRBD1. The CDR3 contains 14 residues. Germline CDR1 reads SGHAT; CDR2 reads FQNNGV. With 3 bases clipped from V and 6 bases from J, the junction kept 4 bases outside the gene matches. CDR3: CASSFLGQGAEQYF. The CDR3 region has the DNA TGTGCCAGCAGCTTTCTAGGACAGGGGGCCGAGCAGTACTTC.

On this clone: A read error may account for a junction end that differs from germline. The V and J genes are TRBV5-1 and TRBJ1-4; tentative D call: TRBD1 (6 bases). Germline V gene sequence: CDR1 SGHRS, CDR2 YFSETQ. The length of the CDR3 is 14 residues. As DNA, the CDR3 is TGCGCCAGCACCTTGACAGGAGGGAGTGAAAAACTGTTTTTT. The encoded protein is CASTLTGGSEKLFF.

The V gene is TRBV7-8, the J gene TRBJ1-2; 9 bases fit TRBD1. Germline V gives CDR1 SGHVS, CDR2 FQNEAQ. The CDR3 is 15 residues long. Losses at the gene ends were 4 bases for V and 8 bases for J; bases not matched to a gene: 11. CDR3 DNA: TGTGCCAGCAGCTCATCGTCACAGGGGGCTGGGGGCTACACCTTC. Residues: CASSSSSQGAGGYTF. The full variable domain, completed using reference TRBV7-8 and TRBJ1-2, is GAGVSQSPRYKVAKRGQDVALRCDPISGHVSLFWYQQALGQGPEFLTYFQNEAQLDKSGLPSDRFFAERPEGSVSTLKIQRTQQEDSAVYLCASSSSSQGAGGYTFGSGTRLTVV.

This clone was detected only once. The V gene is TRBV5-4, the J gene TRBJ2-7, with 8 bases fitting TRBD1. Trimming cost V 2 bases and J 5 bases; bases outside gene matches: 3. CDR3 size: 13 residues. Germline V gives CDR1 SGHNT, CDR2 YYREEE (reference sequence). The CDR3 DNA is TGTGCCAGCAGCTTCGACAGGGGTGACGAGCAGTACTTC. Encoded protein: CASSFDRGDEQYF.

The rearrangement links TRBV4-2 to TRBJ1-2; 10 positions match TRBD1. In germline, CDR1 is LGHNA, CDR2 YNFKEQ. The CDR3 has 15 residues. V dropped 2 bases and J dropped 8; count of bases not matched to a gene: 8. This CDR3 reads CASSQLGQGESGYTF. The CDR3 nucleotides read TGTGCCAGCAGCCAATTAGGACAGGGGGAATCGGGCTACACCTTC.

V is TRBV6-5 and J is TRBJ2-4; D is uncertain. The germline V gene has CDR1 MNHEY and CDR2 SVGAGI. The CDR3 contains 13 residues. Between the trimmed V and J ends, which lost 5 bases and 6 bases, there was a span of 11 bases. The chain's CDR3 is CASSQNTLNIQYF. CDR3 coding DNA: TGTGCCAGCAGTCAAAACACCTTAAACATTCAGTACTTC.

J is TRBJ1-5 and V is TRBV6-6; D is undetermined. Germline-derived CDR1 and CDR2 are MNHNY and SVGAGI (reference sequence). Trimming pared 6 bases from V and 1 base from J, leaving 16 bases between. There are 16 residues in the CDR3. CDR3: CASREYRDLSNQPQHF. In DNA, the CDR3 is TGTGCCAGCAGAGAATACAGAGACCTAAGCAATCAGCCCCAGCATTTT.

The chain uses TRBV7-2 and TRBJ2-7, with a tentative D call TRBD2 (5 bases). The V gene lost 2 bases and the J gene lost 2 bases, with 10 bases spanning the gap. Germline CDR1 SGHTA, CDR2 FQGNSA. The CDR3 runs to 14 residues. The CDR3 coding sequence is TGTGCCAGCAGCTTACGGACTGGCACCTACGAGCAGTACTTC. As protein: CASSLRTGTYEQYF. Filled out from reference TRBV7-2 and TRBJ2-7, the complete variable domain reads GAGVSQSPSNKVTEKGKDVELRCDPISGHTALYWYRQSLGQGLEFLIYFQGNSAPDKSGLPSDRFSAERTGGSVSTLTIQRTQQEDSAVYLCASSLRTGTYEQYFGPGTRLTVT.

A single count supports this clone. This chain uses TRBV6-6 with TRBJ2-7; maybe TRBD2 (5 bases). Germline CDR1 is MNHNY and CDR2 is SVGAGI (reference sequence). The V end was cut by 6 bases, the J end by 7 bases, with 25 bases between. This CDR3 is built from 16 residues. The CDR3 DNA follows: TGTGCCAGCAGCGACTTACCCCCGAGCTACGAGCGGGAGCAGTACTTC. This translates into CASSDLPPSYEREQYF.

This sequence joins TRBV6-5 and TRBJ1-2; D not certain. With 4 bases removed from V and 5 bases from J, the gap between germline ends came to 14 bases. Germline V gives CDR1 MNHEY, CDR2 SVGAGI. The CDR3 has 14 residues. The chain's CDR3 is CASSSTSPEYGYTF. The CDR3 DNA reads as TGTGCCAGCAGTTCCACCTCTCCGGAATATGGCTACACCTTC.

V usage is TRBV21-1 and J usage is TRBJ2-5. TRBV21-1 is flagged as a pseudogene. The CDR3 extends over 16 amino acids. CDR3 in DNA: TGTGCCAGCAGCAAACTGCAAACCACGTACCAAGAGACCCAGTACTTC. Residues: CASSKLQTTYQETQYF.

The V call is TRBV7-2, the J call TRBJ2-5, with D uncertain. The CDR3 totals 13 residues. Deletions cut 5 bases from V and 2 bases from J, with 9 bases between. Germline CDR1 reads SGHTA; CDR2 reads FQGNSA. The CDR3 DNA reads as TGTGCCAGCAGCGCAAACTGGCAAGAGACCCAGTACTTC. Translation gives CASSANWQETQYF. The full variable domain, its missing parts supplied by reference TRBV7-2 and TRBJ2-5, is GAGVSQSPSNKVTEKGKDVELRCDPISGHTALYWYRQSLGQGLEFLIYFQGNSAPDKSGLPSDRFSAERTGGSVSTLTIQRTQQEDSAVYLCASSANWQETQYFGPGTRLLVL.

The chain carries TRBV5-4 and TRBJ2-7; 14 bases map to TRBD2. With V trimmed by 4 bases and J by 3 bases, 6 bases remained unmatched. Germline V lookup: CDR1 SGHNT, CDR2 YYREEE (reference sequence). This CDR3 comprises 16 residues. For the CDR3, the DNA is TGTGCCAGCAGCCTAGGGACTAGCGGGAGTCTCTACGAGCAGTACTTC. This sequence encodes CASSLGTSGSLYEQYF. Complete variable domain (other parts from reference TRBV5-4 and TRBJ2-7): ETGVTQSPTHLIKTRGQQVTLRCSSQSGHNTVSWYQQALGQGPQFIFQYYREEENGRGNFPPRFSGLQFPNYSSELNVNALELDDSALYLCASSLGTSGSLYEQYFGPGTRLTVT.

The V gene is TRBV21-1, the J gene TRBJ2-3; the D call in the table, TRBD1, was not verified against the DNA. TRBV21-1 is noted as a pseudogene. CDR3 size: 15 residues. This chain's CDR3 is CASSTGNRVTDTQYF. The DNA of the CDR3 is TGTGCCAGCAGCACGGGGAACAGGGTCACAGATACGCAGTATTTT.

This clone was seen once. This sequence joins TRBV12-3 or TRBV12-4 and TRBJ1-2; D perhaps matches TRBD1 (5 bases). Between the trimmed V and J ends, which lost 4 bases and 2 bases, there was a span of 8 bases. The CDR3 extends over 13 amino acids. CDR3 loop: CASSYGGNYGYTF. The CDR3 nucleotides are TGTGCCAGCAGTTATGGGGGGAACTATGGCTACACCTTC.

This chain links TRBV28 with TRBJ2-1, with 9 bases identical to TRBD1. The CDR3 consists of 18 residues. With 9 bases clipped from V and 5 bases from J, the junction kept 20 bases outside the gene matches. Germline CDR1 MDHEN, CDR2 SYDVKM. CDR3 amino acids: CASFPGQGLIYFNNEQFF. CDR3 DNA sequence: TGTGCCAGTTTCCCCGGACAGGGGCTGATTTATTTCAACAATGAGCAGTTCTTC.